The sequence of this T cell receptor (beta chain) was determined in a study of T cells in localized non-small cell lung cancer. Broader study findings: Appearing in adjacent lung were a median about 59 of the top 100 tumor clones.

CDR1 and CDR2 (germline): SGHNT, YENEEA. Trimming removed 2 bases from V and 5 bases from J, with 15 bases in between. The CDR3 has 15 residues. Points on this clone: The antigen is undetermined.

Produced via immunoSEQ multiplex PCR; TCRdb's table is partial and in-frame only. There are about 1,600 clones in the sample; about 25% occur only once, and around a fifth lies in the top ten. Adjacent lung lacking atypia came from at least 2 cm beyond the tumor margin. This chain connects TRBV11-3 to TRBJ2-5, with D maybe TRBD1 (5 bases). The source material was normal lung tissue next to the tumor, sampled before any cancer treatment. The source is a male donor aged 60 or over with stage II lung adenocarcinoma. The CDR3 is CASSLTSRVIETQYF. CDR3 DNA sequence: TGTGCCAGCAGCTTAACCTCCAGGGTAATCGAGACCCAGTACTTC.